The 23 T cell receptor beta chains in this list originate from one sample, sequenced in a study of CD8+ T cells in alopecia areata. CD25+CD127- cells were sorted from CD4+ cells in roughly five patients. It was cDNA, reverse transcribed from extracted RNA, that served as the sequencing template. Sequenced by immunoSEQ multiplex PCR; TCRdb stores in-frame clones only, minus some. The sample has tens of thousands of clones, more than 60% seen once. The source material was CD4+ Tregs sorted from blood. Every receptor here comes from a human donor with alopecia areata.

This clone was detected a few times. The chain joins TRBV18 to TRBJ2-6; 7 nucleotides agree with TRBD2. Germline V CDR1 and CDR2: KGHSH, LQKENI. This CDR3 region has 15 residues. V was clipped by 2 bases and J by 2 bases; unmatched bases: 0. The CDR3 reads CASSPSGAGANVLTF. The DNA for the CDR3 is TGTGCCAGCTCACCAAGCGGGGCTGGGGCCAACGTCCTGACTTTC.

This clone was detected a few times. It is unclear where the CDR3 begins or ends on the DNA, so no DNA is shown, and the CDR3 is as TCRdb lists it. J is TRBJ2-2 and V is TRBV12-2; TRBD1 was called by the table and not checked on the DNA. TRBV12-2 is termed a pseudogene. Ends included, the CDR3 has 16 residues. The CDR3 spells CASRFALGAPVGELFF.

This sequence joins TRBV7-2 and TRBJ2-1, with D unresolved. V was shortened by 8 bases and J by 11 bases, with 10 bases between the two germline ends. CDR1 is SGHTA, CDR2 FQGNSA, per germline. CDR3 length equals 10 residues. The CDR3 spells CASGDLKQFF. CDR3 nucleotides: TGTGCCAGCGGGGATCTGAAGCAGTTCTTC. Looking up the rest from reference TRBV7-2 and TRBJ2-1 gives the full variable domain: GAGVSQSPSNKVTEKGKDVELRCDPISGHTALYWYRQSLGQGLEFLIYFQGNSAPDKSGLPSDRFSAERTGGSVSTLTIQRTQQEDSAVYLCASGDLKQFFGPGTRLTVL.

This clone appeared once. The chain employs TRBV11-2 and TRBJ2-5; possible D gene TRBD2, 6 bases. Germline V gene sequence: CDR1 SGHAT, CDR2 FQNNGV. This CDR3 is built from 15 residues. The V end lost 5 bases, the J end lost 7 bases, and 20 bases lay between the germline ends. The CDR3 region is CASSPDGGALGTQYF. CDR3 DNA: TGTGCCAGCAGCCCTGACGGAGGGGCCTTAGGGACCCAGTACTTC. Using reference TRBV11-2 and TRBJ2-5 for the parts outside the CDR3, the full variable domain is EAGVAQSPRYKIIEKRQSVAFWCNPISGHATLYWYQQILGQGPKLLIQFQNNGVVDDSQLPKDRFSAERLKGVDSTLKIQPAKLEDSAVYLCASSPDGGALGTQYFGPGTRLLVL.

This chain uses TRBV28 with TRBJ1-1; 9 positions match TRBD1. Trimming took 6 bases from V and 11 from J; bases not matched to a gene: 4. The CDR3 runs 11 residues. Per germline, CDR1 MDHEN and CDR2 SYDVKM. The CDR3 region has the DNA TGTGCCAGCAGACGGACAGGGGCGGCTTTCTTT. It encodes CASRRTGAAFF.

The chain carries TRBV5-1 and TRBJ2-1, with D perhaps matching TRBD1 (5 bases). CDR3 length: 15 residues. Per germline, CDR1 SGHRS and CDR2 YFSETQ. Trimming stripped 1 base from V and 0 bases from J, with 8 bases between. The CDR3 nucleotides read TGCGCCAGCAGCTTGCCAGGGCTCTCCTACAATGAGCAGTTCTTC. This codes for CASSLPGLSYNEQFF.

The rearrangement links TRBV11-2 to TRBJ2-7, with TRBD1 matching 10 bases. The CDR3 length is 14 residues. Trimming took 3 bases from V and 9 from J; bases not matched to a gene: 8. The germline V gene encodes CDR1 SGHAT and CDR2 FQNNGV. Here the CDR3 DNA reads TGTGCCAGCAGCTTCGGGACAGGGGTTCTCGGGCAGTACTTC. This sequence encodes CASSFGTGVLGQYF. Full variable domain (missing parts from reference TRBV11-2 and TRBJ2-7): EAGVAQSPRYKIIEKRQSVAFWCNPISGHATLYWYQQILGQGPKLLIQFQNNGVVDDSQLPKDRFSAERLKGVDSTLKIQPAKLEDSAVYLCASSFGTGVLGQYFGPGTRLTVT.

The chain has TRBV5-1 and TRBJ1-1; 7 bases fit TRBD1. V was pared by 4 bases and J by 1 base, with 4 bases of the junction left unmatched. Germline V gene data show CDR1 as SGHRS and CDR2 as YFSETQ. The CDR3 length is 14 residues. Here the CDR3 reads CASSTNRGNTEAFF. Here the CDR3 DNA reads TGCGCCAGCAGCACCAACAGGGGGAACACTGAAGCTTTCTTT.

The chain couples TRBV7-8 to TRBJ2-3; the D is unclear. CDR1 SGHVS and CDR2 FQNEAQ come from the germline V gene. The CDR3 spans 12 residues. V gave up 1 base and J gave up 7 bases, with 6 bases separating them. For the CDR3, the DNA is TGTGCCAGCAGCTTAGATCCATATACGCAGTATTTT. Protein: CASSLDPYTQYF.

V and J are TRBV7-2 and TRBJ2-2; no firm D call. Per the germline V gene, CDR1 is SGHTA and CDR2 is FQGNSA. The CDR3 runs to 16 residues. V lost 0 bases to trimming and J lost 6 bases, with 14 bases between them. The CDR3 coding sequence is TGTGCCAGCAGCTTAGCGCAAACTAACATCCCCGGGGAGCTGTTTTTT. This gives the protein CASSLAQTNIPGELFF.

This clone showed up just a few times. The chain uses TRBV28 and TRBJ2-7; TRBD2 matches at 12 bases. J was trimmed by 6 bases and V by 3 bases; bases with no gene match: 12. The CDR3 spans 17 residues. Germline CDR1 is MDHEN and CDR2 is SYDVKM. This CDR3 reads CASSFPIPWTSGIEQYF. CDR3 nucleotides: TGTGCCAGCAGTTTCCCAATCCCTTGGACTAGCGGGATCGAGCAGTACTTC.

This chain links TRBV5-6 with TRBJ2-7; D unclear. Germline V gives CDR1 SGHDT, CDR2 YYEEEE. Trimming shortened V by 0 bases and J by 1 base, and 8 bases separated the two germline ends. CDR3 length: 14 residues. The CDR3 bases are TGTGCCAGCAGCTTGGATTTTAATTCCTACGAGCAGTACTTC. It yields the protein CASSLDFNSYEQYF.

The V call is TRBV19, the J call TRBJ2-3; no definite D call. The CDR3 length is 13 residues. The V end was cut by 5 bases, the J end by 4 bases, with 10 bases between. Germline loops: CDR1 LNHDA, CDR2 SQIVND (reference sequence). In nucleotides, the CDR3 is TGTGCCAGTAGTCCCCGCGCCCCAGATACGCAGTATTTT. Amino acid sequence: CASSPRAPDTQYF.

The chain has TRBV19 and TRBJ1-2; the D is unclear. V was cut by 6 bases and J by 0 bases, with 11 bases left in between. Germline-derived CDR1 and CDR2 are LNHDA and SQIVND (reference sequence). The CDR3 is 14 residues long. The CDR3 coding sequence is TGTGCCAGTAGAGGCGGCTACACTAACTATGGCTACACCTTC. As protein: CASRGGYTNYGYTF.

The chain joins TRBV27 to TRBJ2-5, with D perhaps matching TRBD2 (7 bases). The CDR3 has 15 amino acids. Germline V lookup: CDR1 MNHEY, CDR2 SMNVEV (reference sequence). Trimming shortened V by 5 bases and J by 5 bases, and 18 bases separated the two germline ends. In DNA, the CDR3 is TGTGCCAGCAGTCCTTCTACTAGGGGGGGGGAGACCCAGTACTTC. It specifies CASSPSTRGGETQYF.

This clone was detected only a few times. V usage is TRBV29-1 and J usage is TRBJ1-5, with TRBD1 matching over 9 bases. The CDR3 covers 14 residues. Germline V gene data show CDR1 as SQVTM and CDR2 as ANQGSEA. V dropped 4 bases and J dropped 4; count of bases not matched to a gene: 5. The CDR3 bases are TGCAGCGTTGCCGGGACAGGGCTAAATCAGCCCCAGCATTTT. Translated: CSVAGTGLNQPQHF.

The chain joins TRBV6-5 to TRBJ2-2; TRBD2 agrees at 7 bases. Looked up from germline, CDR1 is MNHEY and CDR2 is SVGAGI. CDR3 size: 13 residues. V dropped 5 bases and J dropped 4; count of bases not matched to a gene: 1. CDR3: CASSRGGTGELFF. In DNA, the CDR3 is TGTGCCAGCAGTCGCGGGGGCACCGGGGAGCTGTTTTTT.

The chain joins TRBV18 to TRBJ1-4; 7 nucleotides align to TRBD1. CDR1 and CDR2 (germline): KGHSH, LQKENI. The V segment lost 3 bases and the J segment 8 bases; nucleotides outside the gene matches: 6. This CDR3 is 14 amino acids long. The CDR3 loop is CASSPGQVQEKLFF. The CDR3 bases are TGTGCCAGCTCACCCGGACAGGTACAGGAAAAACTGTTTTTT.

The rearrangement uses TRBV18 and TRBJ1-3, with D maybe TRBD1 (6 bases). The ends were cut back, 1 base at V and 8 bases at J, with 15 bases in the middle. Germline CDR1 and CDR2: KGHSH and LQKENI. CDR3 length: 15 residues. CDR3 DNA sequence: TGTGCCAGCTCACCACTGGGACAAGGGAGAGACACCATATATTTT. Its translation: CASSPLGQGRDTIYF.

The table lists this clone with a count of one. The V and J genes are TRBV5-4 and TRBJ2-7; 7 bases are shared with TRBD2. J lost 4 bases, V lost 0 bases, and 7 bases had no gene match. Germline values: CDR1 SGHNT, CDR2 YYREEE (reference sequence). CDR3 size: 15 residues. The CDR3 DNA follows: TGTGCCAGCAGCTTGGGGTCTAGCGGAGAATACGAGCAGTACTTC. Encoded protein: CASSLGSSGEYEQYF.

The genes are TRBV4-3 and TRBJ2-7, with 13 bases identical to TRBD2. Germline assignment: CDR1 LGHNA and CDR2 YSLEER. Germline trimming cut 4 bases from V and 3 bases from J; bases unmatched to any gene: 12. This CDR3 is built from 18 residues. CDR3 DNA: TGCGCCAGCAGCCGGCAAGTCGAGGGACTAGCGGGGAACTACGAGCAGTACTTC. Encoded protein: CASSRQVEGLAGNYEQYF.

The V gene is TRBV6-1, the J gene TRBJ2-5; TRBD2 agrees at 8 bases. V dropped 6 bases and J dropped 3; count of bases not matched to a gene: 6. Looked up from germline, CDR1 is MNHNS and CDR2 is SASEGT. The CDR3 runs to 14 residues. The chain's CDR3 is CASSSRGLEETQYF. The CDR3 bases are TGTGCCAGCAGCTCAAGGGGACTAGAAGAGACCCAGTACTTC.

The V call is TRBV6-5, the J call TRBJ2-1; D is undetermined. Trimming took 6 bases from V and 7 from J, leaving 4 bases between them. This CDR3 contains 10 residues. CDR1 and CDR2 (germline): MNHEY, SVGAGI. The CDR3 sequence: CASRRNEQFF. The CDR3 DNA is TGTGCCAGCAGGAGGAATGAGCAGTTCTTC.